Described below is a single T cell receptor (beta chain) sequence and its context. The sample originates from a study of regulatory T cells in long-lasting Graves disease. CDR3-region Arm-PCR and iRepertoire HTBI primers produced the TCR beta libraries. MiXCR was run by TCRdb on the multiplex PCR reads, yielding one entry per CDR3 protein. The sample records some 560,000 distinct CDR3 sequences, roughly a sixth being singletons. Time point of the sample: newly diagnosed GD, antithyroid drugs for less than 3 months. Extracted PBMC RNA gave rise to the TCR library. This CDR3 region has 13 residues. The germline V gene encodes CDR1 MNHEY and CDR2 SVGAGI. V shed 4 bases and J shed 10 bases, with 16 bases lying between them. A further study also used this sample, focusing on T cells in Graves' hyperthyroidism and ophthalmopathy.

The receptor was isolated from a woman aged 35-60 years with Graves disease. V usage is TRBV6-5 and J usage is TRBJ1-1; D perhaps matches TRBD1 (6 bases). The specimen was peripheral blood mononuclear cells (PBMCs), collected at new diagnosis, from a patient treated with antithyroid drugs. The CDR3 DNA follows: TGTGCCAGCAGTTTGAATAGAGGGGGGAGAGCTTTCTTT. Translation: CASSLNRGGRAFF.